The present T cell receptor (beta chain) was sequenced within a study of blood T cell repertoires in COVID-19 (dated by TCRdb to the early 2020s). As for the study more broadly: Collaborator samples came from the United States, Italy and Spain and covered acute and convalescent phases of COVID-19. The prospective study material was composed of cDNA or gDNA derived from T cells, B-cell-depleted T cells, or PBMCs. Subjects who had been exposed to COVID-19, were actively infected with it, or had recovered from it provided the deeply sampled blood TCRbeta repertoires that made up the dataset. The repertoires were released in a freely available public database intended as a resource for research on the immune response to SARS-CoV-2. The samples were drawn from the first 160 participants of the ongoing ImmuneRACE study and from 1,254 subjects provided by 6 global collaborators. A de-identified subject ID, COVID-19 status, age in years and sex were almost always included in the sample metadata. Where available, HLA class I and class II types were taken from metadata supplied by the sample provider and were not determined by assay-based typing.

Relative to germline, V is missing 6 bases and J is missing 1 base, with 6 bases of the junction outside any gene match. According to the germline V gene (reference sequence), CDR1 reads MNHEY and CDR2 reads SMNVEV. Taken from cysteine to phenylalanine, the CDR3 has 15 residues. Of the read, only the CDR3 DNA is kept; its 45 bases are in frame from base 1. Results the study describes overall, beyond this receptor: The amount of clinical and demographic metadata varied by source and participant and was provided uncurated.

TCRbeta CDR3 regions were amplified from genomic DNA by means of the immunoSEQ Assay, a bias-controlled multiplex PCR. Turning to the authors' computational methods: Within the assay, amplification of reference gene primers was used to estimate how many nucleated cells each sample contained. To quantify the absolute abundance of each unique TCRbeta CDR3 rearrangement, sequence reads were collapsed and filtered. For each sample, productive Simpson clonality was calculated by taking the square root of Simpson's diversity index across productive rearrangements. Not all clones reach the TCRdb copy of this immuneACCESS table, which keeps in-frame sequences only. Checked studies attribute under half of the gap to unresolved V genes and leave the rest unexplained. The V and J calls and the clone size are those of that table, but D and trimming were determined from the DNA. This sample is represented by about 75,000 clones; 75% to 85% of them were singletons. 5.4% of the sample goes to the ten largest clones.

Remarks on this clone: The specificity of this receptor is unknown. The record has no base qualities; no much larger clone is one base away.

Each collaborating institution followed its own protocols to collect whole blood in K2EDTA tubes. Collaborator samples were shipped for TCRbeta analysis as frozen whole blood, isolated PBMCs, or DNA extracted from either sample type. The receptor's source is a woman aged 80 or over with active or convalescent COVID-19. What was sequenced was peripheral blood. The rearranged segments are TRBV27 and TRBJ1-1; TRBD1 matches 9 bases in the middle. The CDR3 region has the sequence CASRVQTGGNTEAFF. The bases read TGTGCCAGCAGGGTTCAGACAGGGGGGAACACTGAAGCTTTCTTT.